This TCR beta chain was found in a study of T cells in Graves' hyperthyroidism and ophthalmopathy. Study in general: The blood sample was taken at first diagnosis, before treatment began.

Per germline, CDR1 MDHEN and CDR2 SYDVKM. The CDR3 spans 15 residues. The table lists this clonotype with a few counts. A much larger clone lies a single base off, so this may be a read error. TCR beta CDR3 sequences were amplified from RNA transcripts. A first-round RT-PCR of the TCR CDR3 used the HTBI primer set. TCRdb reanalysed the multiplex PCR reads using MiXCR and keeps one entry per CDR3 protein. The sample contains some 340,000 distinct CDR3 sequences, roughly 15% of which appear only once. The study included ophthalmopathy patients with Clinical Activity Score at least 3, NOSPECS grade at least 4 and duration under 3 months. Criteria for exclusion of patients were uncontrolled infection, other autoimmune disease, pregnancy or lactation.

The TCR sequence derives from a woman aged 40 to 50 with Graves' ophthalmopathy. The material sequenced was blood. The V call is TRBV28, the J call TRBJ2-1; 11 nucleotides match TRBD2. CDR3 nucleotide sequence: TGTGCCAGCAGTGTAGCGGGGGGGCTTATCAATGAGCAGCTCTTC. Translation: CASSVAGGLINEQLF.